The rows below give T cell receptor beta chains drawn from one sample of a study of blood T cell repertoires in COVID-19. Clones were read by immunoSEQ multiplex PCR, and TCRdb kept only the in-frame ones, dropping some. The sample carries just over 350,000 clones, about 90% recorded once. The sample was PBMCs or T cells enriched from blood (not recorded which). These receptors originate from a young woman who had recovered from COVID-19. CDR3s include the opening cysteine and the closing phenylalanine or tryptophan. A D gene is named only where the DNA matches it firmly. The size field is filled for only some rows; it gives once, few, many or a size class.

- TRBD2 TRBJ2-1 TRBV7-3 CASSRKAKAGGWNEQFF TGTGCCAGCAGCCGAAAAGCGAAAGCGGGGGGGTGGAATGAGCAGTTCTTC
- TRBD1 TRBJ1-5 TRBV19 CASSITNRGNQPQHF TGTGCCAGTAGTATAACCAACAGGGGGAATCAGCCCCAGCATTTT
- TRBD1 TRBJ1-5 TRBV2 CASTRGNQPQHF TGTGCCAGCACCAGGGGGAATCAGCCCCAGCATTTT
- - TRBJ2-6 TRBV2 CASSGARELGGANVLTF TGTGCCAGCAGTGGGGCCAGGGAATTGGGTGGGGCCAACGTCCTGACTTTC
- - TRBJ1-6 TRBV7-9 CASSLTGSNSPLHF TGTGCCAGCAGCTTGACAGGTTCTAATTCACCCCTCCACTTT
- TRBD2 TRBJ2-1 TRBV7-6 CASTNWGGSYNEQFF TGTGCCAGCACCAATTGGGGGGGGTCCTACAATGAGCAGTTCTTC
- TRBD1 TRBJ2-7 TRBV5-6 CASSFGQGNEQYF TGTGCCAGCAGCTTCGGACAGGGTAACGAGCAGTACTTC
once - TRBJ1-2 TRBV12-3/TRBV12-4 CASRDTGSYGYTF TGTGCCAGCAGAGATACAGGGAGTTATGGCTACACCTTC
- TRBD1 TRBJ1-2 TRBV7-9 CASSGGQVEGYTF TGTGCCAGCAGCGGGGGACAGGTAGAAGGCTACACCTTC
- TRBD1 TRBJ1-2 TRBV7-9 CASSLGTGDGYTF TGTGCCAGCAGCCTCGGGACAGGGGATGGCTACACCTTC
- - TRBJ1-6 TRBV25-1 CASRTADNSPLHF TGTGCCAGCAGGACAGCCGATAATTCACCCCTCCACTTT
once TRBD2 TRBJ2-3 TRBV5-1 CASSTERGGSTDTQYF TGCGCCAGCAGCACAGAGCGGGGGGGTAGCACAGATACGCAGTATTTT
- TRBD1 TRBJ1-2 TRBV19 CASSYEGAANYGYTF TGTGCCAGTAGCTACGAGGGGGCAGCTAACTATGGCTACACCTTC
- - TRBJ2-7 TRBV13 CASNARQNQTYEQYF TGTGCCAGCAACGCCAGACAGAACCAAACCTACGAGCAGTACTTC
- TRBD1 TRBJ2-2 TRBV27 CASSSGTGVNGELFF TGTGCCAGCAGTTCGGGGACAGGGGTTAACGGGGAGCTGTTTTTT
- - TRBJ1-3 TRBV30 CAWSVRVVSGNTIYF TGTGCCTGGAGTGTACGGGTAGTCTCTGGAAACACCATATATTTT
- - TRBJ1-1 TRBV19 CASSIYTEAFF TGTGCCAGTAGTATATATACTGAAGCTTTCTTT
- - TRBJ1-4 TRBV12-5 CASGSYYSTNEKLFF TGTGCTAGTGGTTCTTATTACTCAACTAATGAAAAACTGTTTTTT
- - TRBJ2-7 TRBV5-6 CASSLIPGADEQYF TGTGCCAGCAGCTTGATTCCAGGGGCTGACGAGCAGTACTTC
once - TRBJ1-1 TRBV28 CASSLEGTNTEAFF TGTGCCAGCAGTTTAGAGGGAACCAACACTGAAGCTTTCTTT
- TRBD2 TRBJ2-1 TRBV10-1 CAGGGGDNEQFF TGCGCCGGAGGCGGGGGGGACAATGAGCAGTTCTTC
- - TRBJ1-6 TRBV19 CASHRGRSSYNSPLHF TGTGCCAGTCATCGTGGGAGGAGCTCCTATAATTCACCCCTCCACTTT
- - TRBJ1-2 TRBV19 CASTLGSIPLGGYTF TGTGCCAGTACCCTCGGGAGTATCCCCTTAGGTGGCTACACCTTC
- TRBD2 TRBJ2-5 TRBV4-1 CASSQLGLVGQETQYF TGCGCCAGCAGCCAATTGGGACTAGTGGGACAAGAGACCCAGTACTTC
once TRBD1 TRBJ2-7 TRBV7-9 CASSDRETYEQYF TGTGCCAGCAGCGACAGGGAAACCTACGAGCAGTACTTC
- - TRBJ1-6 TRBV11-2 CASSFRVDSPLHF TGTGCCAGCAGCTTCAGGGTGGATTCACCCCTCCACTTT
- - TRBJ2-7 TRBV28 CASSPGHKTYEQYF TGTGCCAGCAGTCCGGGACATAAGACCTACGAGCAGTACTTC
- - TRBJ1-2 TRBV6-6 CASSVQRNYGYTF TGTGCCAGCAGTGTACAGAGAAACTATGGCTACACCTTC
- TRBD2 TRBJ2-3 TRBV12-5 CASGGGGSGTDTQYF TGTGCTAGTGGTGGGGGGGGGAGCGGCACAGATACGCAGTATTTT
- TRBD1 TRBJ1-2 TRBV13 CASRPGTGGNYGYTF TGTGCCAGCAGACCCGGGACAGGGGGTAACTATGGCTACACCTTC
- - TRBJ2-1 TRBV6-5 CASSYSGGNYNEQFF TGTGCCAGCAGTTACTCGGGGGGTAACTACAATGAGCAGTTCTTC
- - TRBJ1-4 TRBV10-3 CAISKGPRGINEKLFF TGTGCCATCAGCAAAGGACCACGGGGGATTAATGAAAAACTGTTTTTT
- - TRBJ2-7 TRBV27 CASRTNTLPYEQYF TGTGCCAGCAGAACCAACACATTACCCTACGAGCAGTACTTC
- TRBD1 TRBJ1-1 TRBV5-8 CASSSTGVNTEAFF TGTGCCAGCAGCTCGACAGGGGTGAACACTGAAGCTTTCTTT
- TRBD1 TRBJ2-6 TRBV9 CASSTPGTGTSGANVLTF TGTGCCAGCAGCACCCCCGGGACAGGGACCTCTGGGGCCAACGTCCTGACTTTC
- TRBD2 TRBJ2-3 TRBV6-4 CASSETSGTDTQYF TGTGCCAGCAGTGAGACTAGCGGGACAGATACGCAGTATTTT
- TRBD2 TRBJ2-7 TRBV6-5 CAIKVGSGTSYEQYF TGTGCCATAAAAGTGGGTAGCGGGACCTCCTACGAGCAGTACTTC
once - TRBJ1-4 TRBV5-8 CASSLGPQSVYGEKLFF TGTGCCAGCAGCCTCGGCCCACAGAGTGTGTATGGCGAAAAACTGTTTTTT
- TRBD2 TRBJ2-2 TRBV11-3 CASSLGLAGNTGELFF TGTGCCAGCAGCTTAGGACTAGCGGGGAACACCGGGGAGCTGTTTTTT
- TRBD1 TRBJ1-4 TRBV27 CASSRQGVRWEKLFF TGTGCCAGCAGTCGACAGGGGGTACGTTGGGAAAAACTGTTTTTT
- - TRBJ2-2 TRBV24-1 CATSQGRVGELFF TGTGCCACCAGTCAGGGGAGGGTCGGGGAGCTGTTTTTT
few - TRBJ1-2 TRBV5-1 CASTGGGSDGYTF TGCGCCAGCACGGGAGGAGGTAGTGATGGCTACACCTTC
- - TRBJ1-2 TRBV18 CASSPETVYGYTF TGTGCCAGCTCACCCGAGACAGTCTATGGCTACACCTTC
- TRBD1 TRBJ1-5 TRBV28 CASSLGQGSVGNQPQHF TGTGCCAGCAGCTTGGGACAGGGATCGGTGGGCAATCAGCCCCAGCATTTT
- - TRBJ1-1 TRBV3-1/TRBV3-2 CASSQGGNTEAFF TGTGCCAGCAGCCAAGGCGGAAACACTGAAGCTTTCTTT
- TRBD1 TRBJ2-2 TRBV6-6 CASSSPGQGPTGELFF TGTGCCAGCAGTTCTCCCGGACAGGGCCCCACCGGGGAGCTGTTTTTT
- - TRBJ2-4 TRBV29-1 CSVEPGTTGGGIQYF TGCAGCGTTGAACCCGGGACAACTGGGGGGGGCATTCAGTACTTC
- - TRBJ2-1 TRBV24-1 CATTPPVGLSSYNEQFF TGTGCCACCACCCCTCCGGTCGGACTTAGCTCCTACAATGAGCAGTTCTTC
- - TRBJ1-4 TRBV7-2 CASSSFGGVDEKLFF TGTGCCAGCAGCTCTTTTGGGGGCGTGGATGAAAAACTGTTTTTT
- - TRBJ1-1 TRBV5-8 CASSPHAGVNTEAFF TGTGCCAGCAGCCCCCACGCAGGGGTGAACACTGAAGCTTTCTTT
- - TRBJ1-3 TRBV7-2 CASSLAGAGNTIYF TGTGCCAGCAGCTTAGCCGGGGCTGGAAACACCATATATTTT
- TRBD1 TRBJ2-7 TRBV10-3 CAISDDRGSYEQYF TGTGCCATCAGTGACGACAGGGGGTCATACGAGCAGTACTTC
- TRBD1 TRBJ1-2 TRBV6-5 CASSYYRGRLDYGYTF TGTGCCAGCAGTTACTACAGGGGTCGGCTGGACTATGGCTACACCTTC
- - TRBJ1-5 TRBV14 CASSHSNNQPQHF TGTGCCAGCAGCCACAGTAACAATCAGCCCCAGCATTTT
- - TRBJ1-5 TRBV7-9 CASSSSAGYNQPQHF TGTGCCAGCAGCTCTAGTGCGGGGTACAATCAGCCCCAGCATTTT